The rows below give T cell receptor beta chains drawn from one sample of a study of T cell responses to AZD1222 COVID-19 vaccine. Libraries were prepared by immunoSEQ multiplex PCR; TCRdb keeps only in-frame clonotypes and omits some of them. This table holds roughly 150,000 clones, about nine tenths found once. The sample was peripheral blood, taken 28 days after the second AZD1222 dose. The receptors shown here come from an adult who received the AZD1222 COVID-19 vaccine. CDR3s include the opening cysteine and the closing phenylalanine or tryptophan. D genes are given only for firm matches. A clone size is listed for some rows: how often the clone was seen (once, few, many), or a class if it is expanded.

size: -
J: TRBJ1-2
D: -
V: TRBV6-5
CDR3: CASSYGVSLNYGYTF
DNA: TGTGCCAGCAGTTACGGGGTCAGCCTTAACTATGGCTACACCTTC

size: -
J: TRBJ2-1
D: TRBD1
V: TRBV4-2
CDR3: CASSQVAPGGGYNEQFF
DNA: TGTGCCAGCAGCCAAGTAGCCCCAGGGGGTGGGTACAATGAGCAGTTCTTC

size: -
J: TRBJ2-1
D: TRBD1
V: TRBV24-1
CDR3: CATSEPGGSYNEQFF
DNA: TGTGCCACCAGTGAGCCAGGGGGCTCCTACAATGAGCAGTTCTTC

size: -
J: TRBJ2-5
D: TRBD1
V: TRBV5-1
CDR3: CASSPPTGVEETQYF
DNA: TGCGCCAGCAGTCCCCCCACAGGGGTGGAGGAGACCCAGTACTTC

size: -
J: TRBJ1-2
D: TRBD1
V: TRBV7-2
CDR3: CASSTPTGANYGYTF
DNA: TGTGCCAGCAGCACCCCGACAGGGGCTAACTATGGCTACACCTTC

size: once
J: TRBJ2-4
D: TRBD2
V: TRBV6-6
CDR3: CASSDPGGAKNIQYF
DNA: TGTGCCAGCAGTGACCCCGGGGGGGCCAAAAACATTCAGTACTTC

size: -
J: TRBJ2-1
D: TRBD2
V: TRBV27
CDR3: CASSYSGTSVYNEQFF
DNA: TGTGCCAGCAGTTACTCCGGGACTAGCGTATACAATGAGCAGTTCTTC

size: -
J: TRBJ2-7
D: -
V: TRBV3-1/TRBV3-2
CDR3: CASSQSLFGGRTSSYEQYF
DNA: TGTGCCAGCAGCCAAAGTCTTTTCGGTGGCAGGACAAGCTCCTACGAGCAGTACTTC

size: -
J: TRBJ1-1
D: -
V: TRBV5-1
CDR3: CASSDQGGPSEAFF
DNA: TGCGCCAGCAGCGATCAAGGGGGGCCATCTGAAGCTTTCTTT

size: few
J: TRBJ1-3
D: TRBD1
V: TRBV15
CDR3: CATSRASPGTVHSGNTIYF
DNA: TGTGCCACCAGCAGAGCCAGTCCCGGGACAGTTCACTCTGGAAACACCATATATTTT

size: -
J: TRBJ1-2
D: TRBD1
V: TRBV7-8
CDR3: CASSLVGTDNYGYTF
DNA: TGTGCCAGCAGCTTGGTTGGGACAGATAACTATGGCTACACCTTC

size: -
J: TRBJ1-1
D: -
V: TRBV5-1
CDR3: CASSLGEGLYEAFF
DNA: TGCGCCAGCAGCTTGGGCGAAGGCTTGTATGAAGCTTTCTTT

size: -
J: TRBJ1-1
D: -
V: TRBV10-3
CDR3: CAIRIFQGAEAFF
DNA: TGTGCCATCAGGATATTCCAGGGTGCTGAAGCTTTCTTT

size: -
J: TRBJ2-2
D: -
V: TRBV9
CDR3: CASRGLRGGHTGELFF
DNA: TGTGCCAGCAGGGGACTACGCGGGGGCCACACCGGGGAGCTGTTTTTT

size: -
J: TRBJ2-7
D: TRBD2
V: TRBV7-9
CDR3: CASSLGGPTSETYEQYF
DNA: TGTGCCAGCAGCTTAGGAGGGCCGACTAGCGAGACCTACGAGCAGTACTTC

size: -
J: TRBJ1-5
D: TRBD1
V: TRBV2
CDR3: CASSDKGRGVSQPQHF
DNA: TGTGCCAGCAGTGATAAGGGCAGGGGGGTGAGTCAGCCCCAGCATTTT

size: -
J: TRBJ2-2
D: -
V: TRBV15
CDR3: CATSRDLMTGNTGELFF
DNA: TGTGCCACCAGCAGAGACCTGATGACGGGGAACACCGGGGAGCTGTTTTTT

size: -
J: TRBJ1-6
D: -
V: TRBV6-4
CDR3: CASSAGRYNSPLHF
DNA: TGTGCCAGCAGTGCAGGGCGCTATAATTCACCCCTCCACTTT

size: -
J: TRBJ1-5
D: -
V: TRBV5-4
CDR3: CASSLDKGSNQPQHF
DNA: TGTGCCAGCAGCTTGGACAAGGGGAGCAATCAGCCCCAGCATTTT

size: -
J: TRBJ1-3
D: -
V: TRBV24-1
CDR3: CATSDLGRAGAGNTIYF
DNA: TGTGCCACCAGTGATTTGGGTCGTGCAGGAGCTGGAAACACCATATATTTT

size: few
J: TRBJ1-2
D: TRBD1
V: TRBV14
CDR3: CASSQVVGTELGGYTF
DNA: TGTGCCAGCAGCCAAGTCGTGGGGACAGAACTAGGTGGCTACACCTTC

size: few
J: TRBJ1-5
D: -
V: TRBV19
CDR3: CASSLQPQPQHF
DNA: TGTGCCAGTAGTTTACAACCCCAGCCCCAGCATTTT

size: -
J: TRBJ2-1
D: -
V: TRBV27
CDR3: CASGDNRGDEQFF
DNA: TGTGCCAGCGGGGACAATCGAGGGGATGAGCAGTTCTTC

size: -
J: TRBJ2-3
D: TRBD1
V: TRBV4-1
CDR3: CASSQSGTGIPDTQYF
DNA: TGCGCCAGCAGCCAATCCGGGACAGGGATCCCAGATACGCAGTATTTT

size: -
J: TRBJ2-1
D: TRBD2
V: TRBV27
CDR3: CASRIRSQATGGPYNEQFF
DNA: TGTGCCAGCCGCATTAGATCCCAGGCAACGGGAGGGCCCTACAATGAGCAGTTCTTC

size: -
J: TRBJ1-4
D: TRBD1
V: TRBV14
CDR3: CASSLSPGTGELFF
DNA: TGTGCCAGCAGCCTCAGTCCCGGGACAGGGGAACTGTTTTTT

size: -
J: TRBJ2-7
D: TRBD2
V: TRBV9
CDR3: CASSVGSGGVYEQYF
DNA: TGTGCCAGCAGCGTTGGTAGCGGGGGGGTATACGAGCAGTACTTC

size: -
J: TRBJ1-2
D: -
V: TRBV7-9
CDR3: CASSLSGTNYGYTF
DNA: TGTGCCAGCAGCCTCTCCGGGACCAACTATGGCTACACCTTC

size: -
J: TRBJ2-7
D: -
V: TRBV9
CDR3: CASSVGLRGSSDEQYF
DNA: TGTGCCAGCAGCGTAGGATTGAGGGGGTCTTCGGACGAGCAGTACTTC

size: -
J: TRBJ2-7
D: -
V: TRBV10-3
CDR3: CAIMSATYEQYF
DNA: TGTGCCATCATGAGTGCCACCTACGAGCAGTACTTC

size: -
J: TRBJ1-1
D: -
V: TRBV4-3
CDR3: CASSQDKGDYTEAFF
DNA: TGCGCCAGCAGCCAAGATAAAGGGGATTACACTGAAGCTTTCTTT

size: -
J: TRBJ1-2
D: -
V: TRBV27
CDR3: CASSSRDTVYGYTF
DNA: TGTGCCAGCAGTTCTAGGGACACCGTTTATGGCTACACCTTC

size: -
J: TRBJ2-7
D: TRBD1
V: TRBV5-1
CDR3: CASSMTGGLSYEQYF
DNA: TGCGCCAGCAGCATGACAGGGGGTCTGTCCTACGAGCAGTACTTC

size: -
J: TRBJ1-2
D: -
V: TRBV27
CDR3: CASSLLGELDYGYTF
DNA: TGTGCCAGCAGTTTACTGGGGGAGCTTGACTATGGCTACACCTTC

size: -
J: TRBJ2-3
D: -
V: TRBV14
CDR3: CASSQGARGFTDTQYF
DNA: TGTGCCAGCAGCCAAGGGGCCAGGGGCTTCACAGATACGCAGTATTTT

size: -
J: TRBJ1-1
D: -
V: TRBV7-6
CDR3: CASSLGGRTEAFF
DNA: TGTGCCAGCAGCTTAGGGGGGCGGACTGAAGCTTTCTTT

size: once
J: TRBJ1-3
D: -
V: TRBV15
CDR3: CATSRDVGSGNTIYF
DNA: TGTGCCACCAGCAGAGATGTCGGGTCCGGAAACACCATATATTTT

size: -
J: TRBJ2-1
D: TRBD2
V: TRBV5-1
CDR3: CASSLVSSGSNEQFF
DNA: TGCGCCAGCAGCTTGGTTTCTAGCGGGAGCAATGAGCAGTTCTTC

size: medium-sized
J: TRBJ2-7
D: TRBD1
V: TRBV19
CDR3: CASSLGQGADEQYF
DNA: TGTGCCAGTAGTCTGGGCCAGGGGGCCGACGAGCAGTACTTC

size: -
J: TRBJ2-3
D: -
V: TRBV5-5
CDR3: CASSRGRYTDTQYF
DNA: TGTGCCAGCAGCCGGGGACGATATACAGATACGCAGTATTTT

size: -
J: TRBJ1-2
D: TRBD1
V: TRBV18
CDR3: CASSPGQGYGYTF
DNA: TGTGCCAGCTCACCCGGACAGGGGTACGGCTACACCTTC

size: -
J: TRBJ2-1
D: -
V: TRBV24-1
CDR3: CATSDLDADSYNEQFF
DNA: TGTGCCACCAGTGATTTGGATGCCGACTCCTACAATGAGCAGTTCTTC

size: once
J: TRBJ1-1
D: -
V: TRBV6-5
CDR3: CASTPQFRQSPAFF
DNA: TGTGCCAGCACCCCACAATTCCGACAGAGCCCAGCTTTCTTT

size: -
J: TRBJ2-2
D: -
V: TRBV24-1
CDR3: CATSVTTGELFF
DNA: TGTGCCACCAGTGTTACTACCGGGGAGCTGTTTTTT

size: -
J: TRBJ1-6
D: -
V: TRBV15
CDR3: CATSRDRGASPLHF
DNA: TGTGCCACCAGCAGAGACAGGGGTGCTTCACCCCTCCACTTT

size: -
J: TRBJ1-4
D: TRBD1
V: TRBV28
CDR3: CASSPSDRVAEKLFF
DNA: TGTGCCAGCAGTCCATCGGACAGGGTTGCAGAAAAACTGTTTTTT

size: once
J: TRBJ2-3
D: TRBD2
V: TRBV29-1
CDR3: CSVGVSGNTDTQYF
DNA: TGCAGCGTGGGGGTAAGCGGGAACACAGATACGCAGTATTTT